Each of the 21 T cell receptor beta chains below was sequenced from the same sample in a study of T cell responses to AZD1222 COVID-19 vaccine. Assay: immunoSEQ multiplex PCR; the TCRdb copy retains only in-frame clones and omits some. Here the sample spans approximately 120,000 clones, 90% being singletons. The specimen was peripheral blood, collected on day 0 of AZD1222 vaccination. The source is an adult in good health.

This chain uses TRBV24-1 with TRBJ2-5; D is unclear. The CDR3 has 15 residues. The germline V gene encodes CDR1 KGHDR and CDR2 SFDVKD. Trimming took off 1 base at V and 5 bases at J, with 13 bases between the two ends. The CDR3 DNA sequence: TGTGCCACCAGTGATTTTCCGACATTTACGGAGACCCAGTACTTC. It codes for CATSDFPTFTETQYF.

CDR3 residues: CATSDFQGTQTYEQYF. CDR3 sequence (DNA): TGTGCCACCAGTGATTTCCAAGGGACCCAGACCTACGAGCAGTACTTC. V is TRBV24-1 and J is TRBJ2-7, with D perhaps assigned TRBD1 or TRBD2 (5 bases each). V lost 1 base and J lost 2, with 14 bases in between. This CDR3 contains 16 residues. Germline V gene lookup returns CDR1 KGHDR and CDR2 SFDVKD.

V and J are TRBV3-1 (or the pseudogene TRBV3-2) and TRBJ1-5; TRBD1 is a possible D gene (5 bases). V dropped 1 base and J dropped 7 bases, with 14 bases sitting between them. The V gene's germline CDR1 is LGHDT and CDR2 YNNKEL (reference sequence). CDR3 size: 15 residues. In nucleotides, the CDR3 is TGTGCCAGCAGCCAAGGGCCCCCGGGGCAGCAGCCCCAGCATTTT. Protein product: CASSQGPPGQQPQHF.

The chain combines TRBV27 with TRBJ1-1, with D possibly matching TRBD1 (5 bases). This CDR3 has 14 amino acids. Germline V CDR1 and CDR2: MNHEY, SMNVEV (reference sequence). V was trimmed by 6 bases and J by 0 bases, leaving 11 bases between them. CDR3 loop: CASSGQNMNTEAFF. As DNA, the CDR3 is TGTGCCAGCAGCGGACAAAACATGAACACTGAAGCTTTCTTT.

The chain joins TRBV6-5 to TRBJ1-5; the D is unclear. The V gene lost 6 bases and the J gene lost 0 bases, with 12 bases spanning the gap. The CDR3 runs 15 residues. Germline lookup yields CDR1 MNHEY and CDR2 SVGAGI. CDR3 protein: CASSLRENSNQPQHF. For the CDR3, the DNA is TGTGCCAGCAGCCTTCGAGAAAATAGCAATCAGCCCCAGCATTTT.

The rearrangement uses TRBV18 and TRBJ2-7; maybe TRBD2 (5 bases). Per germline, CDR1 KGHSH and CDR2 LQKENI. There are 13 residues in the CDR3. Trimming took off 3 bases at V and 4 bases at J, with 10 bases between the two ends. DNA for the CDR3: TGTGCCAGCTCACCGGGTAGCGTGTACGAGCAGTACTTC. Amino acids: CASSPGSVYEQYF. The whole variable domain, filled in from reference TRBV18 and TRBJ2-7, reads NAGVMQNPRHLVRRRGQEARLRCSPMKGHSHVYWYRQLPEEGLKFMVYLQKENIIDESGMPKERFSAEFPKEGPSILRIQQVVRGDSAAYFCASSPGSVYEQYFGPGTRLTVT.

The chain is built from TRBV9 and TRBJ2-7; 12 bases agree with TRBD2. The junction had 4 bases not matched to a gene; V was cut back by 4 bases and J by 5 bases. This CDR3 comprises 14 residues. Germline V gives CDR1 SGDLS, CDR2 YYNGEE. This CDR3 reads CASSLRLAGDEQYF. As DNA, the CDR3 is TGTGCCAGCAGCTTAAGACTAGCGGGAGACGAGCAGTACTTC.

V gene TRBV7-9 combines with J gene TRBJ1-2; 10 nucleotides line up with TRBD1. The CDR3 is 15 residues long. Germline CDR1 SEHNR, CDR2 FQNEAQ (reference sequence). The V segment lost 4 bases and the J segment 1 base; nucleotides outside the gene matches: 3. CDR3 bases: TGTGCCAGCAGCTCCCGGGACAGGGGTAACTATGGCTACACCTTC. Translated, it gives CASSSRDRGNYGYTF.

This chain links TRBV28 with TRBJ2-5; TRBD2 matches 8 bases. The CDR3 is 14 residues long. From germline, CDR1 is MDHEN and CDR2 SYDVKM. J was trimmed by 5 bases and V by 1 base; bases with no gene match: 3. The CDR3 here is CASSLYGRVETQYF. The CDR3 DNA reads TGTGCCAGCAGTTTATACGGGAGGGTGGAGACCCAGTACTTC.

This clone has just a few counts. The CDR3: CASSVSLASTDTQYF. DNA of the CDR3: TGTGCCAGCAGTGTGAGTCTAGCGAGCACAGATACGCAGTATTTT. The chain links TRBV2 to TRBJ2-3; maybe TRBD2 (6 bases). CDR1 is SNHLY and CDR2 is FYNNEI in the germline V gene. The germline V and J ends were trimmed by 4 bases and 0 bases, with 11 bases remaining between them. CDR3 length: 15 amino acids.

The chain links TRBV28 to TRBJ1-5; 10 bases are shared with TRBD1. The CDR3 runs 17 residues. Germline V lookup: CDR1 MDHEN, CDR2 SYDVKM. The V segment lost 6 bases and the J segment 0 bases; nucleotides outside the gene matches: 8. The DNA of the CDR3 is TGTGCCAGCAGGGACAGGGGGTACCGGCATAGCAATCAGCCCCAGCATTTT. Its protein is CASRDRGYRHSNQPQHF.

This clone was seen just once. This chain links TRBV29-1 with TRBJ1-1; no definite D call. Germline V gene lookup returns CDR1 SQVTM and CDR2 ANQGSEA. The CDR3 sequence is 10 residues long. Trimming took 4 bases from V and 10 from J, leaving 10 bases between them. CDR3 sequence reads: CSVVKARAFF. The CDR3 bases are TGCAGCGTTGTGAAGGCGAGAGCTTTCTTT.

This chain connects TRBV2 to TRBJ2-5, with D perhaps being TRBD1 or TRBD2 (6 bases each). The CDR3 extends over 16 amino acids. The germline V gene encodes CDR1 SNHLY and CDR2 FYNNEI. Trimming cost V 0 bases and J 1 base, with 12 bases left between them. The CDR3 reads CASSEAGGGIQETQYF. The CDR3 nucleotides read TGTGCCAGCAGTGAAGCCGGAGGGGGGATCCAAGAGACCCAGTACTTC.

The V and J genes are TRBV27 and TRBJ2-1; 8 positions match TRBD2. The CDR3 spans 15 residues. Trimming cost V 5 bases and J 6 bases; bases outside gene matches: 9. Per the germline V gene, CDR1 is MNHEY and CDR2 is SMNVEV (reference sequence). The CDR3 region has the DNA TGTGCCAGCAGTCCTCCGGGACTAGTCTTCAATGAGCAGTTCTTC. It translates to CASSPPGLVFNEQFF.

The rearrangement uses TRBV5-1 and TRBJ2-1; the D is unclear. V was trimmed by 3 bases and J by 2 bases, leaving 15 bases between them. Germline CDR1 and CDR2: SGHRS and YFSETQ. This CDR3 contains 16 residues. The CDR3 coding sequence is TGCGCCAGCAGCTCCTCTATAACCCTACCCTACAATGAGCAGTTCTTC. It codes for CASSSSITLPYNEQFF. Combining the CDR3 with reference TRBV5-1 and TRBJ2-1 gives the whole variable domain KAGVTQTPRYLIKTRGQQVTLSCSPISGHRSVSWYQQTPGQGLQFLFEYFSETQRNKGNFPGRFSGRQFSNSRSEMNVSTLELGDSALYLCASSSSITLPYNEQFFGPGTRLTVL.

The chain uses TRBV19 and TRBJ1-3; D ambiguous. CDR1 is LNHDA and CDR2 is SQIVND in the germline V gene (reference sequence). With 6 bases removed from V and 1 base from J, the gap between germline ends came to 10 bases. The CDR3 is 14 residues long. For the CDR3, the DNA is TGTGCCAGTAGAAAGGGAGCTTCTGGAAACACCATATATTTT. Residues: CASRKGASGNTIYF.

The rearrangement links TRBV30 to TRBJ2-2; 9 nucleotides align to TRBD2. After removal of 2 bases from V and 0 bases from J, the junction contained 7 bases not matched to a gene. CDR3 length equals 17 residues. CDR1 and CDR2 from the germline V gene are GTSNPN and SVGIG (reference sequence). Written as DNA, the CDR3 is TGTGCCTGGAGTCCCGGCCGGACTAGCGCGAACACCGGGGAGCTGTTTTTT. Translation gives CAWSPGRTSANTGELFF.

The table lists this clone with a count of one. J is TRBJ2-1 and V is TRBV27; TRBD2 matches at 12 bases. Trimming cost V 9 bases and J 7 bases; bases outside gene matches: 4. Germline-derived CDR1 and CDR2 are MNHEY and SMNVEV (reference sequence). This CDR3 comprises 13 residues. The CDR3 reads CASGLAGFNEQFF. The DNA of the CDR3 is TGTGCCAGTGGACTAGCGGGGTTTAATGAGCAGTTCTTC.

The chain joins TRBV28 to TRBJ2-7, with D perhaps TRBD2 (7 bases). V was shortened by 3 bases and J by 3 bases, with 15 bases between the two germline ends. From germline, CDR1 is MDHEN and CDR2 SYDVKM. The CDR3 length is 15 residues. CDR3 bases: TGTGCCAGCAGTTTCCCCCCGGGGGGCGACTACGAGCAGTACTTC. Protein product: CASSFPPGGDYEQYF.

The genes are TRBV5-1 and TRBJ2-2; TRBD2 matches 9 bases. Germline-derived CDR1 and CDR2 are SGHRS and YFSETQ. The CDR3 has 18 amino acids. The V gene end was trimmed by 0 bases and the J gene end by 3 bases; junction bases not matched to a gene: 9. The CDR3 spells CASSLDGSGRADTGELFF. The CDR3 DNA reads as TGCGCCAGCAGCTTGGATGGTAGCGGGAGAGCGGACACCGGGGAGCTGTTTTTT.

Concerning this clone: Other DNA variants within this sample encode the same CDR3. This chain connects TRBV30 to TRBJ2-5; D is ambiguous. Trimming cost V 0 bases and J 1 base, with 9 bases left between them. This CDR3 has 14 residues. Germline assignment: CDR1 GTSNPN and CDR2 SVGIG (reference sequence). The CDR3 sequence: CAWSVLGSQETQYF. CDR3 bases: TGTGCCTGGAGTGTACTGGGGTCCCAAGAGACCCAGTACTTC.